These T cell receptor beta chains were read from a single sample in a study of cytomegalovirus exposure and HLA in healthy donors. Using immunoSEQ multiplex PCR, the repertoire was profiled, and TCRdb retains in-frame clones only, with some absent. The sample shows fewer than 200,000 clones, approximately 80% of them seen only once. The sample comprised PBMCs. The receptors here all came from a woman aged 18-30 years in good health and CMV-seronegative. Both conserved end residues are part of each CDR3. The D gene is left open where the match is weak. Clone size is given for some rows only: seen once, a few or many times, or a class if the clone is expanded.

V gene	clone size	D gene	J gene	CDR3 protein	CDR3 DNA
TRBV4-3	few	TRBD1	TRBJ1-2	CASNWGQGGGYTF	TGCGCCAGCAACTGGGGACAGGGAGGTGGCTACACCTTC
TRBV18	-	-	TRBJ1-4	CASSSDTEREKLFF	TGTGCCAGCTCATCCGACACTGAGAGAGAAAAACTGTTTTTT
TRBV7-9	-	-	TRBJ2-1	CASSLLANRDEQFF	TGTGCCAGCAGCTTACTAGCCAATCGGGATGAGCAGTTCTTC
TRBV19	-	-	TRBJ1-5	CASSIEGAGVRAQHF	TGTGCCAGTAGTATAGAGGGGGCTGGCGTTAGGGCCCAGCATTTT
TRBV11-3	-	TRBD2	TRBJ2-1	CASSTRLAGGGEQFF	TGTGCCAGCAGCACGCGACTAGCGGGAGGGGGTGAGCAGTTCTTC
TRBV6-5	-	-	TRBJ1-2	CASSYRGSNGYTF	TGTGCCAGCAGTTACCGGGGGAGCAATGGCTACACCTTC
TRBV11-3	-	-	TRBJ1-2	CASSSPTGLLSYGYTF	TGTGCCAGCAGCTCCCCAACAGGCCTGCTATCCTATGGCTACACCTTC
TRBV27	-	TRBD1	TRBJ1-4	CASKALRGQGNEKLFF	TGTGCCAGCAAGGCCTTGAGGGGGCAAGGTAATGAAAAACTGTTTTTT
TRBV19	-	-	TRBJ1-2	CASSIDLKVRDYGYTF	TGTGCCAGTAGTATAGATCTGAAGGTACGGGACTATGGCTACACCTTC
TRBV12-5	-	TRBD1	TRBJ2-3	CASGLLRTGTDTQYF	TGTGCTAGTGGTTTGCTCCGGACAGGGACAGATACGCAGTATTTT
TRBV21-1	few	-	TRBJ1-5	CAIRRDDSNQPQHF	TGTGCCATCCGGCGGGATGATAGCAATCAGCCCCAGCATTTT
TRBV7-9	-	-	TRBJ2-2	CSSSLEGPRGTGELFF	TGTTCCAGCAGCTTAGAGGGCCCTCGGGGCACCGGGGAGCTGTTTTTT
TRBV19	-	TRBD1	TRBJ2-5	CASSIAGTGSRETQYF	TGTGCCAGTAGTATAGCCGGGACAGGGTCTCGGGAGACCCAGTACTTC
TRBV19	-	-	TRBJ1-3	CASTTLFRGPDTIYF	TGTGCCAGTACCACCCTCTTCAGGGGACCGGACACCATATATTTT
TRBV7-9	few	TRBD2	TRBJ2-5	CASSSRTSGETQYF	TGTGCCAGCAGCTCCAGGACTAGCGGAGAGACCCAGTACTTC
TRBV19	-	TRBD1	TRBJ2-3	CASSRGTGGTDTQYF	TGTGCCAGTAGTAGAGGGACAGGGGGAACAGATACGCAGTATTTT
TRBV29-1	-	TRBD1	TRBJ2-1	CSVEVGTGSNEQFF	TGCAGCGTTGAAGTCGGGACAGGGAGTAATGAGCAGTTCTTC
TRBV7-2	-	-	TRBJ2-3	CASSWRAGNTDTQYF	TGTGCCAGCAGCTGGAGGGCTGGCAACACAGATACGCAGTATTTT
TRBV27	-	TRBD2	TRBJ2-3	CASSTNRRDTSGRTQYF	TGTGCCAGCAGCACAAACCGGCGAGATACTAGCGGGAGGACGCAGTATTTT